Below, 11 T cell receptor beta chains from the same sample are listed, as sequenced in a study of cytomegalovirus exposure and HLA in healthy donors. Amplification used 60 Vbeta primers and 13 Jbeta primers. Produced via immunoSEQ multiplex PCR; TCRdb's table is partial and in-frame only. This sample yields 200,000 to 250,000 clones, of which around 89% are seen a single time; roughly 1% belongs to the top ten. Sequencing was performed on PBMCs. Source of these receptors: a woman between 18 and 29 years old in good health and CMV-seronegative.

The sample holds one count of this clone. The J gene is TRBJ2-7, the V gene TRBV7-9; tentative D call: TRBD2 (6 bases). V dropped 2 bases and J dropped 6 bases, with 20 bases sitting between them. The length of the CDR3 is 16 residues. Germline lookup yields CDR1 SEHNR and CDR2 FQNEAQ (reference sequence). The CDR3 sequence is CASSLSTGTLRSEQYF. In DNA, the CDR3 is TGTGCCAGCAGCTTATCTACCGGGACTTTGAGGAGCGAGCAGTACTTC. The full variable domain, with the rest looked up from reference TRBV7-9 and TRBJ2-7, is DTGVSQNPRHKITKRGQNVTFRCDPISEHNRLYWYRQTLGQGPEFLTYFQNEAQLEKSRLLSDRFSAERPKGSFSTLEIQRTEQGDSAMYLCASSLSTGTLRSEQYFGPGTRLTVT.

To note about this clone: The same CDR3 also results from other DNA sequences found in this sample. V gene TRBV15 combines with J gene TRBJ2-7; D remains unclear. Germline CDR1 reads LNHNV; CDR2 reads YYDKDF (reference sequence). The CDR3 sequence is 13 residues long. V was trimmed by 0 bases and J by 4 bases, leaving 7 bases between them. CDR3 sequence: CATSRDIAYEQYF. The CDR3 coding sequence is TGTGCCACCAGCAGAGATATCGCGTACGAGCAGTACTTC.

V usage is TRBV6-4 and J usage is TRBJ2-7; maybe TRBD2 (6 bases). The V gene lost 3 bases and the J gene lost 6 bases, with 15 bases spanning the gap. Germline CDR1 is MRHNA and CDR2 is SNTAGT. CDR3 length equals 14 residues. This CDR3 is CASSETGEYAEQYF. The DNA for the CDR3 is TGTGCCAGCAGTGAGACGGGGGAGTACGCCGAGCAGTACTTC.

V is TRBV4-1 and J is TRBJ2-7; the D is unclear. Trimming removed 0 bases at V and 4 bases at J, with 13 bases between. Germline values: CDR1 MGHRA, CDR2 YSYEKL. This CDR3 is 15 amino acids long. CDR3 DNA sequence: TGCGCCAGCAGCCAAGATCTTTTCCCGGTGTACGAGCAGTACTTC. Its protein is CASSQDLFPVYEQYF.

The rearrangement joins TRBV6-5 to TRBJ2-1; 8 bases are shared with TRBD2. This CDR3 comprises 12 residues. Looked up from germline, CDR1 is MNHEY and CDR2 is SVGAGI. The V segment lost 6 bases and the J segment 6 bases; nucleotides outside the gene matches: 1. CDR3 amino acids: CASRTSVNEQFF. In DNA, the CDR3 is TGTGCCAGCAGGACTAGCGTCAATGAGCAGTTCTTC.

Written as DNA, the CDR3 is TGTGCCAGCAGCCCCGGGGTGAACTCTGGAAACACCATATATTTT. Encoded protein: CASSPGVNSGNTIYF. V usage is TRBV14 and J usage is TRBJ1-3; D unresolved. This CDR3 has 15 residues. Trimming took off 4 bases at V and 0 bases at J, with 10 bases between the two ends. CDR1 and CDR2 from the germline V gene are SGHDN and FVKESK.

This chain connects TRBV5-4 to TRBJ2-7, with 9 bases fitting TRBD2. Germline V CDR1 and CDR2: SGHNT, YYREEE (reference sequence). V lost 4 bases and J lost 2; bases outside the gene matches: 19. The CDR3 runs to 19 residues. The CDR3 sequence: CASSGAGGASLINAYEQYF. The CDR3 coding sequence is TGTGCCAGCAGCGGAGCGGGGGGCGCTTCCTTAATTAATGCCTACGAGCAGTACTTC.

Only one count was recorded for this clone. V gene TRBV19 combines with J gene TRBJ1-2; 8 bases are a match to TRBD1. J was trimmed by 8 bases and V by 7 bases; bases with no gene match: 18. Germline-derived CDR1 and CDR2 are LNHDA and SQIVND (reference sequence). The CDR3 is 16 residues long. Here the CDR3 DNA reads TGTGCCAGTAAATTTGCCAGGGGGCGTTTAGGGGTCGGCTACACCTTC. The encoded protein is CASKFARGRLGVGYTF. The whole variable domain, remainder taken from reference TRBV19 and TRBJ1-2, is DGGITQSPKYLFRKEGQNVTLSCEQNLNHDAMYWYRQDPGQGLRLIYYSQIVNDFQKGDIAEGYSVSREKKESFPLTVTSAQKNPTAFYLCASKFARGRLGVGYTFGSGTRLTVV.

The chain has TRBV2 and TRBJ1-1, with 12 positions matching TRBD1. The CDR3 covers 20 residues. Trimming cost V 5 bases and J 4 bases; bases outside gene matches: 20. The germline V gene encodes CDR1 SNHLY and CDR2 FYNNEI. The CDR3 sequence: CASSPPTGWDRGLSFTEAFF. As DNA, the CDR3 is TGTGCCAGCAGTCCCCCGACGGGGTGGGACAGGGGGCTTTCGTTCACTGAAGCTTTCTTT. Complete variable domain (other parts from reference TRBV2 and TRBJ1-1): EPEVTQTPSHQVTQMGQEVILRCVPISNHLYFYWYRQILGQKVEFLVSFYNNEISEKSEIFDDQFSVERPDGSNFTLKIRSTKLEDSAMYFCASSPPTGWDRGLSFTEAFFGQGTRLTVV.

In the case of this clone: The same CDR3 arises from other DNA sequences in this sample as well. The chain joins TRBV9 to TRBJ2-2, with 7 bases matching TRBD1. This CDR3 is 16 amino acids long. V dropped 0 bases and J dropped 0; count of bases not matched to a gene: 2. From germline, CDR1 is SGDLS and CDR2 YYNGEE. The CDR3 region has the DNA TGTGCCAGCAGCGTAGGAGGGGGCGCGAACACCGGGGAGCTGTTTTTT. Its protein product is CASSVGGGANTGELFF.

The chain has TRBV7-9 and TRBJ2-7, with unresolved D. This CDR3 contains 15 residues. V lost 2 bases, J lost 0 bases, and 11 bases lay in between. Per the germline V gene, CDR1 is SEHNR and CDR2 is FQNEAQ (reference sequence). This CDR3 is CASSLRGDSSYEQYF. The CDR3 nucleotides read TGTGCCAGCAGCTTACGCGGTGACTCCTCCTACGAGCAGTACTTC.